This TCR beta chain comes out of a study of OX40 agonist ivuxolimab in advanced cancers. Study details: People who had prior anti-PD-1, anti-PD-L1 or anti-CTLA-4 therapy could take part, and less than 50% had some.

Clones were sequenced by immunoSEQ multiplex PCR, and TCRdb holds only the in-frame ones, with some missing. Of under 60,000 clones in the sample, 85% to 90% were seen once. Germline-derived CDR1 and CDR2 are SGHNT and YYREEE (reference sequence). With 3 bases clipped from V and 7 bases from J, the junction kept 19 bases outside the gene matches. CDR3 size: 19 residues. The sequencing here drew on CD4+ or CD8+ T cells sorted from blood, taken in a trial of the OX40 agonist ivuxolimab. This clonotype was obtained from an adult with an advanced solid tumor such as melanoma, head and neck, liver or kidney cancer. The rearrangement uses TRBV5-4 and TRBJ2-1; 10 positions match TRBD2. The CDR3 bases are TGTGCCAGCAGCTCACGGACAGGAGCCTCTAGCGGGGGAAGGAATGAGCAGTTCTTC. Its translation is CASSSRTGASSGGRNEQFF.